These T cell receptor beta chains were read from a single sample in a study of beta chain features in type 1 diabetes. TCRdb keeps only in-frame clones here, not all; method: immunoSEQ multiplex PCR. The sample carries 850,000 to 900,000 clones, under 20% recorded once. The sequenced sample was naive CD4+ T cells from blood. The receptors were gathered from a woman aged 18-30 years in good health. CDR3s include the opening cysteine and the closing phenylalanine or tryptophan. The D gene is left open where the match is weak. A clone size is listed for some rows: how often the clone was seen (once, few, many), or a class if it is expanded.

D gene,V gene,clone size,J gene,CDR3 DNA,CDR3 protein
TRBD1,TRBV7-9,NA,TRBJ2-7,TGTGCCAGCAGCTTTGCCGTTTGGGACAGGCGCTACGAGCAGTACTTC,CASSFAVWDRRYEQYF
NA,TRBV21-1,few,TRBJ2-3,TGTGCCAGCAGGGGCCTAGCGGGGTCCACAGATACGCAGTATTTT,CASRGLAGSTDTQYF
TRBD2,TRBV11-2,few,TRBJ2-1,TGTGCCAGCAGCTTCGGACTAGCGGGAGGGTATGAGCAGTTCTTC,CASSFGLAGGYEQFF
TRBD1,TRBV28,NA,TRBJ2-7,TGTGCCAGCACTCGTTCTGGGACAGTAAGCGAGCAGTACTTC,CASTRSGTVSEQYF
TRBD1,TRBV28,NA,TRBJ1-5,TGTGCCAGCAGTTTATTGGGACAGGGAAATTTTATAAATCAGCCCCAGCATTTT,CASSLLGQGNFINQPQHF
TRBD2,TRBV7-2,NA,TRBJ2-1,TGTGCCAGCAGCACCGGGACTAGCTACTCAAATGAGCAGTTCTTC,CASSTGTSYSNEQFF
NA,TRBV6-5,NA,TRBJ2-7,TGTGCCAGCAGTTACCGGGAATTCGCGAGGCAGTACTTC,CASSYREFARQYF
TRBD2,TRBV19,NA,TRBJ2-1,TGTGCCAGTAGTGACAGGGGGACTAGCGGGAGTAAGAATGAGCAGTTCTTC,CASSDRGTSGSKNEQFF
NA,TRBV7-2,NA,TRBJ1-2,TGTGCCAGCAGCTTAGCCCCCCAGAATGGGGATGGCTACACCTTC,CASSLAPQNGDGYTF
TRBD2,TRBV5-4,few,TRBJ2-3,TGTGCCAGCAGCCTGGGGACTAGCGGGAGCAGAGATACGCAGTATTTT,CASSLGTSGSRDTQYF
NA,TRBV5-4,NA,TRBJ2-2,TGTGCCAGCAGCCGGGGAAACACCGGGGAGCTGTTTTTT,CASSRGNTGELFF
NA,TRBV10-3,NA,TRBJ2-6,TGTGCCATCAGTGGTGTGGGGGCTGGGGCCAACGTCCTGACTTTC,CAISGVGAGANVLTF
NA,TRBV7-9,few,TRBJ2-1,TGTGCCAGCAGCTTAAGTACTGGCTCCTACAATGAGCAGTTCTTC,CASSLSTGSYNEQFF
NA,TRBV5-1,few,TRBJ1-2,TGCGCCAGCAGCTCCGGACAGAGGATCGGCTACACCTTC,CASSSGQRIGYTF
TRBD1,TRBV4-3,few,TRBJ2-7,TGCGCCAGCAGCCAAGCTTACAGGGGCGGCGAGCAGTACTTC,CASSQAYRGGEQYF
NA,TRBV11-3,NA,TRBJ2-7,TGTGCCAGCAGCTTCGGTGGGACCGGCGAGCAGTACTTC,CASSFGGTGEQYF
NA,TRBV18,NA,TRBJ1-1,TGTGCCAGCTCATTTCCGACAGGAAAGAACACTGAAGCTTTCTTT,CASSFPTGKNTEAFF
TRBD2,TRBV7-9,NA,TRBJ2-1,TGTGCCAGCAGCTTAGAGAACCCTTTTAGCGGGACGTACAATGAGCAGTTCTTC,CASSLENPFSGTYNEQFF
NA,TRBV29-1,few,TRBJ2-2,TGCAGCGTCGCCATCACAGGCACCGGGGAGCTGTTTTTT,CSVAITGTGELFF
TRBD1,TRBV28,few,TRBJ1-5,TGTGCCAGCAGATTCCGGGACAGGGTGGGCCAGCCCCAGCATTTT,CASRFRDRVGQPQHF
NA,TRBV29-1,few,TRBJ2-7,TGCAGCGTCGCTACGACAGCCTCCTACGAGCAGTACTTC,CSVATTASYEQYF
NA,TRBV6-6,NA,TRBJ1-2,TGTGCCAGCACCGACGGACAGCGCGTGGGCTATGGCTACACCTTC,CASTDGQRVGYGYTF
NA,TRBV5-6,few,TRBJ2-7,TGTGCCAGCAGCTTCGGGACAAAGTGGTCCTACGAGCAGTACTTC,CASSFGTKWSYEQYF
TRBD1,TRBV7-9,few,TRBJ2-7,TGTGCCAGCGGACAGGGGGGCGCGGGATACGAGCAGTACTTC,CASGQGGAGYEQYF
NA,TRBV6-5,few,TRBJ1-1,TGTGCCAGCAGGGACCTAGGGACTGAAGCTTTCTTT,CASRDLGTEAFF
NA,TRBV27,NA,TRBJ2-7,TGTGCCAGCAGTTCCCACCCGGGGCTAGCGAGGCAGTACTTC,CASSSHPGLARQYF
NA,TRBV14,once,TRBJ1-1,TGTGCCAGCAGCCCTAACGTGGGGCACACTGAAGCTTTCTTT,CASSPNVGHTEAFF
NA,TRBV4-2,NA,TRBJ2-3,TGTGCCAGCAGCCAAGACCAAGGCGGGCGGGCGGAAGATACGCAGTATTTT,CASSQDQGGRAEDTQYF
TRBD2,TRBV13,many,TRBJ2-3,TGTGCCAGCGGTCGAGCTAGCGGTCTCACAGATACGCAGTATTTT,CASGRASGLTDTQYF
NA,TRBV4-3,few,TRBJ2-1,TGCGCCAGCAGCCAAGTCAATAACAATGAGCAGTTCTTC,CASSQVNNNEQFF
TRBD1,TRBV7-2,many,TRBJ2-7,TGTGCCACCAGACAGGGTGGGGGTTACGAGCAGTACTTC,CATRQGGGYEQYF
TRBD2,TRBV7-2,NA,TRBJ2-7,TGTGCCAGCTTGTGGGCAGCGGGAGCTAGCTACGAGCAGTACTTC,CASLWAAGASYEQYF
NA,TRBV7-2,NA,TRBJ1-5,TGTGCCAGCAGCTTGGTGGATAGCAATCAGCCCCAGCATTTT,CASSLVDSNQPQHF
NA,TRBV9,few,TRBJ2-7,TGTGCCAGCAGCGTAGGACCAACCTTATCGGGTAGCTACGAGCAGTACTTC,CASSVGPTLSGSYEQYF
NA,TRBV11-2,NA,TRBJ1-1,TGTGCCAGCAGCTTGCGCCCCAGACAGGCCGTTAATGAAGCTTTCTTT,CASSLRPRQAVNEAFF
NA,TRBV29-1,NA,TRBJ2-1,TGCAGCGTTGCAGGGTACAATGAGCAGTTCTTC,CSVAGYNEQFF
NA,TRBV28,NA,TRBJ2-6,TGTGCCAGCAGTCCTTATATCTCTGGGGCCAACGTCCTGACTTTC,CASSPYISGANVLTF
NA,TRBV4-3,few,TRBJ2-3,TGCGCCAGCAGCGGGGTTAGCACAGATACGCAGTATTTT,CASSGVSTDTQYF
NA,TRBV16,NA,TRBJ2-7,TGTGCCAGCAGCCAATCGGGGGGATACGAGCAGTACTTC,CASSQSGGYEQYF
NA,TRBV6-6,few,TRBJ1-2,TGTGCCAGCAGTTCGGCATATGAGGGCTACACCTTC,CASSSAYEGYTF
TRBD2,TRBV6-6,few,TRBJ2-5,TGTGCCAGCAGTAGACTAGCGGGAGTGGGGGAGACCCAGTACTTC,CASSRLAGVGETQYF
NA,TRBV5-1,few,TRBJ2-2,TGCGCCAGCAGCCCTGACAGAGGGTTGAACACCGGGGAGCTGTTTTTT,CASSPDRGLNTGELFF
NA,TRBV20-1,few,TRBJ1-5,TGCAGTGCCGAGGGCCAGCCCCAGCATTTT,CSAEGQPQHF
TRBD2,TRBV6-1,few,TRBJ2-1,TGTGCCAGCAGGCTAGCGGGAGGGGAGCAGTTCTTC,CASRLAGGEQFF
TRBD1,TRBV6-5,NA,TRBJ1-2,TGTGCCAGCACCATGACAGGGAACTATGGCTACACCTTC,CASTMTGNYGYTF
NA,TRBV11-2,NA,TRBJ1-2,TGTGCCAGCAGCATACAGGAGAACTATGGCTACACCTTC,CASSIQENYGYTF
TRBD1,TRBV28,NA,TRBJ2-7,TGTGCCAGCAGTTCCCGGGGACAGGGGTTTGGCGAGCAGTACTTC,CASSSRGQGFGEQYF
NA,TRBV5-6,NA,TRBJ2-7,TGTGCCAGCAGCTTGGGGGAATACGAGCAGTACTTC,CASSLGEYEQYF
TRBD1,TRBV20-1,NA,TRBJ2-7,TGCAGTGCCACAGGGGGCGAGCAGTACTTC,CSATGGEQYF
TRBD2,TRBV28,few,TRBJ2-1,TGTGCCAGCAGCCCCCAGCGGGAGTTTGAGCAGTTCTTC,CASSPQREFEQFF
TRBD2,TRBV5-1,NA,TRBJ2-7,TGCGCCAGCAGCTTGGTCCCTAGCGGGATCTCCTACGAGCAGTACTTC,CASSLVPSGISYEQYF
TRBD1,TRBV27,NA,TRBJ2-7,TGTGCCAGCAGTTTAGGCAGGGGGCACTACGAGCAGTACTTC,CASSLGRGHYEQYF
TRBD2,TRBV9,NA,TRBJ2-3,TGTGCCAGCAGCGTAGGCCTAGCGGGCCTCTTGACAGATACGCAGTATTTT,CASSVGLAGLLTDTQYF
TRBD1,TRBV6-5,NA,TRBJ1-2,TGTGCCAGCAGAGAGACAGGGAACTATGGCTACACCTTC,CASRETGNYGYTF
TRBD1,TRBV28,few,TRBJ2-1,TGTGCCAGCGGGACAGTATACAATGAGCAGTTCTTC,CASGTVYNEQFF
NA,TRBV18,NA,TRBJ1-1,TGTGCCAGCTCACCACCTTATTCCGCCTTGAACACTGAAGCTTTCTTT,CASSPPYSALNTEAFF
NA,TRBV2,NA,TRBJ2-1,TGTGCCAGCACCGTTGGGCTTTACTACATAAATGAGCAGTTCTTC,CASTVGLYYINEQFF
NA,TRBV18,NA,TRBJ2-3,TGTGCCAGCTCACCAAGCAGCCTTACAGATACGCAGTATTTT,CASSPSSLTDTQYF
TRBD2,TRBV29-1,NA,TRBJ2-3,TGCAGCGTCCAGACTAGCGGGATGGTAGATACGCAGTATTTT,CSVQTSGMVDTQYF
NA,TRBV4-1,few,TRBJ1-4,TGCGCCAGCAGCCATTACGCGTTGAACCCGCAACTCGCAACTAATGAAAAACTGTTTTTT,CASSHYALNPQLATNEKLFF